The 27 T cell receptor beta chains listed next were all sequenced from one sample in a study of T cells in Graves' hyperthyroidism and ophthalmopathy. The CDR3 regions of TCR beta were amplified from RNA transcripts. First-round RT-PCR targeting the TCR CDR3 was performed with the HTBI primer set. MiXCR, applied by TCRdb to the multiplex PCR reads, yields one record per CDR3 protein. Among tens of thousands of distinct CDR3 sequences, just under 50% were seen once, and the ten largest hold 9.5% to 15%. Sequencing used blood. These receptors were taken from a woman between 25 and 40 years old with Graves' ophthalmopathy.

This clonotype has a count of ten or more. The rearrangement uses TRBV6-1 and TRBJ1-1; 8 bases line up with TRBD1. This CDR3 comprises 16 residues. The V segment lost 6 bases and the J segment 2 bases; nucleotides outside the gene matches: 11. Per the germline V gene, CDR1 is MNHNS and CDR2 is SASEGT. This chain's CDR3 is CASRDPYRGSNTEAFF. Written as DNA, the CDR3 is TGTGCCAGCAGGGACCCTTACAGGGGGTCTAACACTGAAGCTTTCTTT.

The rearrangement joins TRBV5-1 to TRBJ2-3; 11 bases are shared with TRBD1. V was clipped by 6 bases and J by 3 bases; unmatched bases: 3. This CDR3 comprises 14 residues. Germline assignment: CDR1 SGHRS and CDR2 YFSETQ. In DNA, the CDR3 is TGCGCCAGCACCGGGACAGGGGGAACAGATACGCAGTATTTT. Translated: CASTGTGGTDTQYF.

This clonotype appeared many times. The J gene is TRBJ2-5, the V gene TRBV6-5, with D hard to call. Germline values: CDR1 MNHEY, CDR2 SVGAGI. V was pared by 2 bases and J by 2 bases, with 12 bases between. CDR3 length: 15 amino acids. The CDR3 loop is CASSYRVSTQETQYF. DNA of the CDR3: TGTGCCAGCAGTTACCGAGTCAGTACTCAAGAGACCCAGTACTTC.

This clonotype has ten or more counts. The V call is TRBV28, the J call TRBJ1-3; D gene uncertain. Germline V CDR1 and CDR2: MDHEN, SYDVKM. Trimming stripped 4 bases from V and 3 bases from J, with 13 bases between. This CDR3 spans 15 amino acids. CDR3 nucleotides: TGTGCCAGCAGTTCCAGCGCAATTGGTGGAAACACCATATATTTT. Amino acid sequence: CASSSSAIGGNTIYF.

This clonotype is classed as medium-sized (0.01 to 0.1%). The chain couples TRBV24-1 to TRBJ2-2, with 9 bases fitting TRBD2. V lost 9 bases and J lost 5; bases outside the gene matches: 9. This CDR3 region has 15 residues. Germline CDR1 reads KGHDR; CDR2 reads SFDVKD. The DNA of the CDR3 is TGTGCCACCGGGGCGGGAGGGCCCGTAACCGGGGAGCTGTTTTTT. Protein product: CATGAGGPVTGELFF.

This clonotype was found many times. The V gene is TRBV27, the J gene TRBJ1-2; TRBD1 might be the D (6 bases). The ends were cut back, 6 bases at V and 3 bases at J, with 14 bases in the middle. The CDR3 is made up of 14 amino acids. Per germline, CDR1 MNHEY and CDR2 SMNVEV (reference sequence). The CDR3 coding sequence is TGTGCCAGCAGCCGGAATAGGGGGTACTATGGCTACACCTTC. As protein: CASSRNRGYYGYTF.

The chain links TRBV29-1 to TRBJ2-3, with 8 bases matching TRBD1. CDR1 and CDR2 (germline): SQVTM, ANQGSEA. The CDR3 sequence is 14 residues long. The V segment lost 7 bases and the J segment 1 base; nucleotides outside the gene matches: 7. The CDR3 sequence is CSGYRGSGTDTQYF. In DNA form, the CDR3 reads TGCAGCGGCTACAGGGGGTCTGGCACAGATACGCAGTATTTT.

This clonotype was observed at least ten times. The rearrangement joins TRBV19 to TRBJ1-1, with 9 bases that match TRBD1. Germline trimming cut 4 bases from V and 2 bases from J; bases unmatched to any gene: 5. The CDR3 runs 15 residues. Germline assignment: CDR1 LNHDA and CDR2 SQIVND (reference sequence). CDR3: CASSKDRGINTEAFF. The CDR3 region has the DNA TGTGCCAGTAGTAAGGACAGGGGCATAAACACTGAAGCTTTCTTT.

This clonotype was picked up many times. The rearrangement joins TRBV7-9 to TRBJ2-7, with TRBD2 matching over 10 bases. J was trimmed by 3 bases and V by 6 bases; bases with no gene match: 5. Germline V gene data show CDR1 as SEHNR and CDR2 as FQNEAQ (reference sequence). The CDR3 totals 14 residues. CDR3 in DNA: TGTGCCAGCAGTCCCCCTAGCGGGAGCTACGAGCAGTACTTC. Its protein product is CASSPPSGSYEQYF.

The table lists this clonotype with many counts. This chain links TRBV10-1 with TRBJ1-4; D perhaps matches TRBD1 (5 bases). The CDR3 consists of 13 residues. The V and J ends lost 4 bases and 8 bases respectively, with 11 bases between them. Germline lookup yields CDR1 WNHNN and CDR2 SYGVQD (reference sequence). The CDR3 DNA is TGCGCCAGCAGTGCCCAGGGACGGGAAAAACTGTTTTTT. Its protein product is CASSAQGREKLFF.

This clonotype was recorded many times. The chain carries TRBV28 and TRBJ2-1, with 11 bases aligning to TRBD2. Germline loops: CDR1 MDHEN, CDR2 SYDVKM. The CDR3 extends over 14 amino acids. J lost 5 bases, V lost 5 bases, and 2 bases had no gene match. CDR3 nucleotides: TGTGCCAGCAGTATAGCGGGAGGGAACAATGAGCAGTTCTTC. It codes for CASSIAGGNNEQFF. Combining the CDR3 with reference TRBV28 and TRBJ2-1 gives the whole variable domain DVKVTQSSRYLVKRTGEKVFLECVQDMDHENMFWYRQDPGLGLRLIYFSYDVKMKEKGDIPEGYSVSREKKERFSLILESASTNQTSMYLCASSIAGGNNEQFFGPGTRLTVL.

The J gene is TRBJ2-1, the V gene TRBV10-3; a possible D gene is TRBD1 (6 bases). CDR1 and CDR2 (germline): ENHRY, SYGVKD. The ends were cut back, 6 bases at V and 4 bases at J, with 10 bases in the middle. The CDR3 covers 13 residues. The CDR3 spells CAIRTGLYNEQFF. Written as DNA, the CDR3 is TGTGCCATCAGGACAGGATTATACAATGAGCAGTTCTTC.

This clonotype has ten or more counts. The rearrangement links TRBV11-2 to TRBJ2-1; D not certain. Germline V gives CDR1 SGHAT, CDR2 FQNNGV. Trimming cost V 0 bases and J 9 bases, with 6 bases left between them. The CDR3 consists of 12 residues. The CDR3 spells CASSLDPAEQFF. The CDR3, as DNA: TGTGCCAGCAGCTTAGACCCGGCTGAGCAGTTCTTC.

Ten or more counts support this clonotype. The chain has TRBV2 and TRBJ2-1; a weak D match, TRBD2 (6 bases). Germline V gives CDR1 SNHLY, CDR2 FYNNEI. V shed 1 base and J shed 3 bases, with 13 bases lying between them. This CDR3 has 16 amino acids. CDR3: CASSEEGSGLYNEQFF. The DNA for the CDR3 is TGTGCCAGCAGTGAAGAAGGTAGCGGCCTCTACAATGAGCAGTTCTTC.

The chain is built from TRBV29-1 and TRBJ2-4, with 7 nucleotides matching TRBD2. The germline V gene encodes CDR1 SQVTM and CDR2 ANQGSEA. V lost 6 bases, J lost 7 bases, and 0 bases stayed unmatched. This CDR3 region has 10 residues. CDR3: CSVGGNIQYF. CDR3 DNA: TGCAGCGTGGGGGGGAACATTCAGTACTTC.

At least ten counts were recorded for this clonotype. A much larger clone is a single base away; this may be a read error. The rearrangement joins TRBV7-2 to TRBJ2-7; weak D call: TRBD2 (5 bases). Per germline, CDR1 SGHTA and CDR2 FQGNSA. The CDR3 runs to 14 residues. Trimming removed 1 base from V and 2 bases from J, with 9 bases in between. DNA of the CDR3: TGTGCCAGCAGCTTAGTCTCGAGGGCCTACGAGCAGTACTTC. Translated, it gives CASSLVSRAYEQYF. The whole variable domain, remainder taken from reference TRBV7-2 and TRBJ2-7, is GAGVSQSPSNKVTEKGKDVELRCDPISGHTALYWYRQSLGQGLEFLIYFQGNSAPDKSGLPSDRFSAERTGGSVSTLTIQRTQQEDSAVYLCASSLVSRAYEQYFGPGTRLTVT.

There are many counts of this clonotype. The CDR3 spells CSATNFPGQAPYEQYF. CDR3 in DNA: TGCAGTGCCACTAATTTCCCAGGACAGGCTCCCTACGAGCAGTACTTC. This rearrangement joins TRBV20-1 to TRBJ2-7, with 7 nucleotides matching TRBD1. J lost 2 bases, V lost 6 bases, and 16 bases had no gene match. CDR3 length: 16 residues. The germline gives CDR1 DFQATT, CDR2 SNEGSKA (reference sequence).

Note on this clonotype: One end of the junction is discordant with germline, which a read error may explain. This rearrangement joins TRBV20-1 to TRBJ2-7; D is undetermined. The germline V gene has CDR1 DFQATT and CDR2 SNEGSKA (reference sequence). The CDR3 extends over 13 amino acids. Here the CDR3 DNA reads TGCGGTGCTAGAGATAGATATGGCTACGAGCAGTACTTC. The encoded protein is CGARDRYGYEQYF.

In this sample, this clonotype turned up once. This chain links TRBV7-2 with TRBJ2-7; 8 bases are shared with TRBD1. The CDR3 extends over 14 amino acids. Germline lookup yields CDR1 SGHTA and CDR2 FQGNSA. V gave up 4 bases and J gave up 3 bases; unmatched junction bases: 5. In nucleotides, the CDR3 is TGTGCCAGCAGCTCACAGGGGGGAAACTACGAGCAGTACTTC. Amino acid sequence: CASSSQGGNYEQYF.

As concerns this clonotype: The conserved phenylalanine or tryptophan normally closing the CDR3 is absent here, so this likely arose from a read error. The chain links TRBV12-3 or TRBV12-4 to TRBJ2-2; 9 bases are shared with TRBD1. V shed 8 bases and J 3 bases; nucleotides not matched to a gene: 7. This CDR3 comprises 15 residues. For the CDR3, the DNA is TGTGCCAGCGGTTGGGGACAGGGTTACACCGGGGAGCTGTTTCTT. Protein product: CASGWGQGYTGELFL.

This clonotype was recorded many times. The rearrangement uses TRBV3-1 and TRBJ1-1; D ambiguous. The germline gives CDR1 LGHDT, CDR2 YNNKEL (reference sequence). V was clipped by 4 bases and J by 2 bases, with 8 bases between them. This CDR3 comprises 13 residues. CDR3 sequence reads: CASSLPSNTEAFF. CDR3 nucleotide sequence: TGTGCCAGCAGCCTCCCGAGTAACACTGAAGCTTTCTTT.

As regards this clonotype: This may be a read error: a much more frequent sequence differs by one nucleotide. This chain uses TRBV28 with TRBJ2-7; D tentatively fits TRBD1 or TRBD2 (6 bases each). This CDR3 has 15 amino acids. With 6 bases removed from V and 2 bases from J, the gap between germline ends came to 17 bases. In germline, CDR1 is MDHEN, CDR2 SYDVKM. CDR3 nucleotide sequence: TGTGCCAGCAGCCAAGGGGGGATGAGCGCCTACGAGCAGTACTTC. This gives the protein CASSQGGMSAYEQYF.

The CDR3 loop reads CASSLPGGGETEAFF. CDR3 DNA: TGCGCCAGCAGCTTGCCAGGGGGAGGAGAGACGGAAGCTTTCTTT. The V and J genes are TRBV5-1 and TRBJ1-1, with 7 bases matching TRBD1. This CDR3 contains 15 residues. Per germline, CDR1 SGHRS and CDR2 YFSETQ. V was clipped by 1 base and J by 8 bases; unmatched bases: 11.

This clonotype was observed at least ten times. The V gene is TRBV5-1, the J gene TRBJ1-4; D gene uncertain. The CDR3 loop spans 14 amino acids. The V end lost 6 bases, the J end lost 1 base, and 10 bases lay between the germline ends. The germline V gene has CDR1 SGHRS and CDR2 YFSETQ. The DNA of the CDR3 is TGCGCCAGCAAACAGCTGGGAACTAATGAAAAACTGTTTTTT. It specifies CASKQLGTNEKLFF.

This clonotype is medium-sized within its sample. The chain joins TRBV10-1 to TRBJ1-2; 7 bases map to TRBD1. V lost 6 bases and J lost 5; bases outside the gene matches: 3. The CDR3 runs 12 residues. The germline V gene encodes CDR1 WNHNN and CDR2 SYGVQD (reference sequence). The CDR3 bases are TGCGCCAGCAGACAGGGGCGATATGGCTACACCTTC. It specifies CASRQGRYGYTF.

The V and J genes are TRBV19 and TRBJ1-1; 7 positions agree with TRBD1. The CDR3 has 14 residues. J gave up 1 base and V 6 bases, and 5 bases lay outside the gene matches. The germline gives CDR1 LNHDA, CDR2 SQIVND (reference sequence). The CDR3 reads CASRTGTENTEAFF. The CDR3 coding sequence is TGTGCCAGTAGGACCGGGACAGAGAACACTGAAGCTTTCTTT.

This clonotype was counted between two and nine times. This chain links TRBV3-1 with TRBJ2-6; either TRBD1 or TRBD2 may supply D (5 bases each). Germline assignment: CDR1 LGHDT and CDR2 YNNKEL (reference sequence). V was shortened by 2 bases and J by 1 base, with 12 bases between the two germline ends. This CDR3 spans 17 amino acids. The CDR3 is CASSQQGVGSGANVLTF. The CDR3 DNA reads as TGTGCCAGCAGCCAACAGGGAGTAGGATCTGGGGCCAACGTCCTGACTTTC.